The next 10 T cell receptor beta chains were all read from a single sample in a study of shared clonotypes between healthy human individuals. Libraries were prepared by immunoSEQ multiplex PCR; TCRdb keeps only in-frame clonotypes and omits some of them. The sample shows about 600,000 clones, less than 98% of them seen only once. Sequenced material: naive CD4+ T cells sorted from blood. Indicated subset: CD45RA+ positively selected. The receptors were sampled from a woman aged 30 to 39 in good health.

This sequence joins TRBV28 and TRBJ2-4, with 15 bases matching TRBD2. With 8 bases clipped from V and 7 bases from J, the junction kept 6 bases outside the gene matches. The CDR3 is made up of 15 amino acids. Per germline, CDR1 MDHEN and CDR2 SYDVKM. CDR3 in amino acids: CASDPGLAGGNIQYF. DNA of the CDR3: TGTGCCAGCGACCCAGGACTAGCGGGAGGGAACATTCAGTACTTC.

The chain uses TRBV7-9 and TRBJ1-1, with a weak D call TRBD1 (5 bases). Trimming removed 5 bases at V and 1 base at J, with 8 bases between. The CDR3 runs to 13 residues. Germline V gene lookup returns CDR1 SEHNR and CDR2 FQNEAQ (reference sequence). The CDR3 DNA is TGTGCCAGCAGCACAACAGGGAACACTGAAGCTTTCTTT. It translates to CASSTTGNTEAFF.

This chain uses TRBV19 with TRBJ1-5, with no clear D. Trimming took 9 bases from V and 5 from J, leaving 14 bases between them. The CDR3 has 13 amino acids. Germline V gene lookup returns CDR1 LNHDA and CDR2 SQIVND (reference sequence). CDR3 protein: CASSGSVDQPQHF. The CDR3 DNA reads TGTGCCAGCTCGGGGTCGGTAGATCAGCCCCAGCATTTT.

V gene TRBV10-3 combines with J gene TRBJ2-6; the D gene is possibly TRBD1 (6 bases). V lost 6 bases to trimming and J lost 0 bases, with 12 bases between them. CDR3 size: 16 residues. Germline V gene data show CDR1 as ENHRY and CDR2 as SYGVKD. The CDR3 DNA reads TGTGCCATCAGGGCAGGGGACAACTCTGGGGCCAACGTCCTGACTTTC. This sequence encodes CAIRAGDNSGANVLTF.

V is TRBV6-1 and J is TRBJ2-5; no clear D gene. The V end lost 6 bases, the J end lost 6 bases, and 11 bases lay between the germline ends. This CDR3 contains 12 residues. Germline V gene sequence: CDR1 MNHNS, CDR2 SASEGT. CDR3: CASSWTEKTQYF. As DNA, the CDR3 is TGTGCCAGCAGCTGGACGGAGAAGACCCAGTACTTC.

The chain recombines TRBV7-9 with TRBJ1-2, with D tentatively TRBD1 (6 bases). Germline V lookup: CDR1 SEHNR, CDR2 FQNEAQ (reference sequence). Trimming cost V 1 base and J 4 bases, with 10 bases left between them. The CDR3 runs 14 residues. In DNA, the CDR3 is TGTGCCAGCAGCTTAGTCTTCAGGGGCTATGGCTACACCTTC. Its translation is CASSLVFRGYGYTF.

The CDR3 sequence is CASSPRGSTGELFF. Written as DNA, the CDR3 is TGTGCCAGCAGCCCCCGGGGTTCCACCGGGGAGCTGTTTTTT. The V call is TRBV6-1, the J call TRBJ2-2, with TRBD2 as a possible D gene (5 bases). This CDR3 comprises 14 residues. Germline V gene data show CDR1 as MNHNS and CDR2 as SASEGT. V was trimmed by 6 bases and J by 4 bases, leaving 12 bases between them.

The rearrangement links TRBV2 to TRBJ1-1, with D uncertain. This CDR3 region has 13 residues. The V and J ends lost 1 base and 3 bases respectively, with 6 bases between them. Germline loops: CDR1 SNHLY, CDR2 FYNNEI. Here the CDR3 reads CASSEVGYTEAFF. In DNA form, the CDR3 reads TGTGCCAGCAGTGAAGTGGGATACACTGAAGCTTTCTTT.

This chain joins TRBV27 and TRBJ2-5; 10 bases line up with TRBD2. The V segment lost 7 bases and the J segment 4 bases; nucleotides outside the gene matches: 12. CDR3 size: 16 residues. Germline V gene data show CDR1 as MNHEY and CDR2 as SMNVEV (reference sequence). The CDR3 region is CASKSSGSPVGETQYF. CDR3 DNA: TGTGCCAGCAAGTCTAGCGGGAGTCCAGTGGGAGAGACCCAGTACTTC.

As to this clone: At one end, the junction sequence differs from germline, possibly due to a read error. The rearrangement uses TRBV2 and TRBJ2-7; 10 positions agree with TRBD1. The CDR3 loop spans 14 amino acids. Germline CDR1 SNHLY, CDR2 FYNNEI. CDR3 sequence: CASSEALSPGQGNF. In DNA form, the CDR3 reads TGTGCCAGCAGTGAAGCGCTTAGTCCGGGACAGGGGAACTTC.